This T cell receptor (beta chain) was obtained from a study of shared clonotypes between healthy human individuals. General study results and limits: Across four donors, naive CD4 shared roughly 5%, naive CD8 under 4%, memory CD4 roughly 2.4%, memory CD8 about 0.4%.

Authors' methods: Filtering differed for immunoSEQ, which gave only junction sequences without quality scores. Here immunoSEQ multiplex PCR was the method, and the copy in TCRdb shows in-frame clones only, minus some. D and trimming come from the DNA, and the V and J calls and clone size come from that table. The sample has approximately 1.9 million clones; roughly 95% are singletons. This clone was observed a single time. The antigen is unknown. Only CD45RO-negative cells positively selected for CCR7 counted as naive CD8 cells, so terminally differentiated effector memory CD45RA+ cells were excluded. Study donors comprised healthy, HIV-negative adults devoid of recent acute infection or vaccination. The CDR3 has 15 residues. Germline V CDR1 and CDR2: SGHAT, FQNNGV. The V and J ends lost 2 bases and 5 bases respectively, with 13 bases between them.

The receptor comes from a man younger than 30 in good health. Some clones in this sample may be carry-over from other donors' samples. Sequencing was done on a sample of naive CD8+ T cells from PBMCs. The chain uses TRBV11-2 and TRBJ2-1; no definite D call. The CDR3 sequence: CASSLSLAGDNEQFF. The CDR3 nucleotides read TGTGCCAGCAGCTTATCTTTAGCAGGAGACAATGAGCAGTTCTTC.